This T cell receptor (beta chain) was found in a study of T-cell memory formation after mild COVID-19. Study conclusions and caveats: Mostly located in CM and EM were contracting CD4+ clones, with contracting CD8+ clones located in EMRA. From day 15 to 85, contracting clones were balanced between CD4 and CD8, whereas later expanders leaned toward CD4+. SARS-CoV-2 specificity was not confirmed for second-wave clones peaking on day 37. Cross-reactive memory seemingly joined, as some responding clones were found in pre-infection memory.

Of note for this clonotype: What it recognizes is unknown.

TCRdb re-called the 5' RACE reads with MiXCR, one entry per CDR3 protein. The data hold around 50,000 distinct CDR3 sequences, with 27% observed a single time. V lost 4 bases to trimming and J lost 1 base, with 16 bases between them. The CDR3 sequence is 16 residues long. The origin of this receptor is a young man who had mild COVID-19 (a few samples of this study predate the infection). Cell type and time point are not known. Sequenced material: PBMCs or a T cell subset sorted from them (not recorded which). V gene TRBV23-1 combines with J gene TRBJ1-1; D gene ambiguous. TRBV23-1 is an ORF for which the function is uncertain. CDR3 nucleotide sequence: TGCGCCAGCAGTCCCCCCGCAGCAGACTGGAACACTGAAGCTTTCTTT. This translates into CASSPPAADWNTEAFF.